These 28 T cell receptor beta chains originate from one sample sequenced in a study of CD8 T cells in ankylosing spondylitis listed by TCRdb under 2017. General conclusions and limits of the study: A TCR beta motif of eight highly homologous amino acid variants appeared characteristic of blood from ankylosing spondylitis patients.

For these TCRs, the target antigens are not known. Library method: 5' RACE. The instrument given in TCRdb is Illumina HiSeq 2500. TCRdb applied fastp at Q25 and MiXCR to the public reads, then kept only in-frame beta chains. Merged by CDR3 protein, the rows form single entries marked with the most common genes and DNA. The sample table records some 240,000 distinct CDR3 sequences; 7% to 8% of these occur just once. The top ten hold 14% of the sample. The material sequenced was blood, either unsorted or a sorted T cell fraction (not recorded which). The receptors come from a male donor with ankylosing spondylitis.

The table lists this clonotype with many counts. This CDR3 reads CASTPSGGGVTGELFF. In DNA form, the CDR3 reads TGTGCCAGCACCCCGTCCGGGGGTGGGGTCACCGGGGAGCTGTTTTTT. The chain uses TRBV3-1 and TRBJ2-2, with D maybe TRBD2 (6 bases). With 7 bases removed from V and 4 bases from J, the gap between germline ends came to 19 bases. CDR3 size: 16 residues. Per germline, CDR1 LGHDT and CDR2 YNNKEL (reference sequence).

This clonotype has ten or more counts. The genes are TRBV7-2 and TRBJ2-7; perhaps TRBD2 as D (5 bases). The V gene's germline CDR1 is SGHTA and CDR2 FQGNSA. The CDR3 length is 13 residues. Trimming took off 2 bases at V and 3 bases at J, with 8 bases between the two ends. The chain's CDR3 is CASSLTEDYEQYF. The CDR3 coding sequence is TGTGCCAGCAGCTTAACGGAGGACTACGAGCAGTACTTC.

The V and J genes are TRBV19 and TRBJ2-1; either TRBD1 or TRBD2 may supply D (5 bases each). V was shortened by 1 base and J by 10 bases, with 17 bases between the two germline ends. Per germline, CDR1 LNHDA and CDR2 SQIVND (reference sequence). The CDR3 totals 15 residues. This chain's CDR3 is CASSIGSGTGWEQFF. CDR3 DNA: TGTGCCAGTAGTATAGGATCCGGGACGGGGTGGGAGCAGTTCTTC.

This clonotype was counted many times. The chain combines TRBV29-1 with TRBJ1-2; D unresolved. The germline gives CDR1 SQVTM, CDR2 ANQGSEA. The CDR3 runs 13 residues. V shed 4 bases and J shed 5 bases, with 14 bases lying between them. Here the CDR3 DNA reads TGCAGCGTTGCCCCGTACAAATATTATGGCTACACCTTC. Translated, it gives CSVAPYKYYGYTF.

The sample holds many counts of this clonotype. This rearrangement joins TRBV7-9 to TRBJ2-5, with TRBD2 identical over 13 bases. V shed 4 bases, J shed 4 bases, and the junction held 6 bases outside the gene matches. The CDR3 has 16 amino acids. Germline V gene lookup returns CDR1 SEHNR and CDR2 FQNEAQ (reference sequence). In DNA form, the CDR3 reads TGTGCCAGCAGCTCGAGGACTAGCGGGAGAGCAGAGACCCAGTACTTC. The encoded protein is CASSSRTSGRAETQYF.

The chain links TRBV6-5 to TRBJ1-1; D unclear. From germline, CDR1 is MNHEY and CDR2 SVGAGI. This CDR3 comprises 15 residues. The V end lost 2 bases, the J end lost 5 bases, and 15 bases lay between the germline ends. In DNA form, the CDR3 reads TGTGCCAGCAGTTACCGACGGGGTGGGAGGACTGAAGCTTTCTTT. Protein: CASSYRRGGRTEAFF.

The table lists this clonotype with a few counts. The J gene is TRBJ2-3, the V gene TRBV10-3, with D uncertain. The V and J ends lost 2 bases and 4 bases respectively, with 16 bases between them. CDR1 ENHRY and CDR2 SYGVKD come from the germline V gene. The CDR3 consists of 16 residues. CDR3 DNA sequence: TGTGCCATCAGTGAGGGACCTCAAAATCCTTCAGATACGCAGTATTTT. Amino acid sequence: CAISEGPQNPSDTQYF.

This clonotype was picked up many times. The CDR3 DNA sequence: TGTGCCAGCAGCATCTCACTAGCGGGGGTGGGCAATGAGCAGTTCTTC. Its protein is CASSISLAGVGNEQFF. V is TRBV7-9 and J is TRBJ2-1, with 11 positions matching TRBD2. The CDR3 contains 16 residues. The ends lost 5 bases at V and 6 bases at J; junction bases unmatched: 9. CDR1 is SEHNR, CDR2 FQNEAQ, per germline (reference sequence).

The table lists this clonotype with many counts. The chain uses TRBV4-1 and TRBJ2-3; possible D gene TRBD1, 5 bases. Germline lookup yields CDR1 MGHRA and CDR2 YSYEKL. V was shortened by 9 bases and J by 1 base, with 20 bases between the two germline ends. The CDR3 is 16 residues long. CDR3 nucleotide sequence: TGCGCCAGTTCCCTCTTAATAGGGGCGGGCACAGATACGCAGTATTTT. Translation gives CASSLLIGAGTDTQYF.

There are many counts of this clonotype. This chain joins TRBV29-1 and TRBJ1-2; D is unclear. This CDR3 comprises 12 residues. Looked up from germline, CDR1 is SQVTM and CDR2 is ANQGSEA. V lost 3 bases and J lost 3, with 8 bases in between. CDR3 amino acids: CSVDEQYYGYTF. The CDR3 nucleotides are TGCAGCGTTGACGAACAGTACTATGGCTACACCTTC. Looking up the rest from reference TRBV29-1 and TRBJ1-2 gives the full variable domain: SAVISQKPSRDICQRGTSLTIQCQVDSQVTMMFWYRQQPGQSLTLIATANQGSEATYESGFVIDKFPISRPNLTFSTLTVSNMSPEDSSIYLCSVDEQYYGYTFGSGTRLTVV.

This clonotype was detected many times. V usage is TRBV6-5 and J usage is TRBJ2-1; the match to TRBD2 covers 8 bases. The CDR3 consists of 13 residues. Per the germline V gene, CDR1 is MNHEY and CDR2 is SVGAGI. The V segment lost 0 bases and the J segment 9 bases; nucleotides outside the gene matches: 1. The CDR3: CASSYSRGGEQFF. Written as DNA, the CDR3 is TGTGCCAGCAGTTACTCTCGGGGGGGTGAGCAGTTCTTC.

This clonotype was recorded many times. V is TRBV9 and J is TRBJ2-1; 8 bases map to TRBD1. The ends lost 4 bases at V and 6 bases at J; junction bases unmatched: 9. The length of the CDR3 is 15 residues. Germline V gives CDR1 SGDLS, CDR2 YYNGEE. The CDR3 nucleotides are TGTGCCAGCAGCCCTCGGGACAGGCGGGGCAATGAGCAGTTCTTC. This sequence encodes CASSPRDRRGNEQFF.

This clonotype was seen ten or more times. CDR3 bases: TGCAGTGCTCCCGGTGGGGAGGTGTATTCACCCCTCCACTTT. It is translated as CSAPGGEVYSPLHF. This chain links TRBV20-1 with TRBJ1-6, with D unclear. Germline V gene sequence: CDR1 DFQATT, CDR2 SNEGSKA (reference sequence). The CDR3 has 14 amino acids. Trimming left V 5 bases short and J 8 bases short, with 16 bases between.

This clonotype has at least ten counts. J is TRBJ2-5 and V is TRBV30; D is undetermined. The V and J ends lost 4 bases and 1 base respectively, with 13 bases between them. The CDR3 consists of 14 residues. Looked up from germline, CDR1 is GTSNPN and CDR2 is SVGIG (reference sequence). CDR3 loop: CAWTPREPQETQYF. For the CDR3, the DNA is TGTGCCTGGACCCCAAGGGAACCCCAAGAGACCCAGTACTTC.

Many counts were recorded for this clonotype. The rearrangement links TRBV19 to TRBJ2-2, with TRBD2 identical over 9 bases. The germline V gene encodes CDR1 LNHDA and CDR2 SQIVND (reference sequence). The CDR3 runs to 15 residues. J gave up 2 bases and V 6 bases, and 4 bases lay outside the gene matches. The chain's CDR3 is CASRGLALNTGELFF. The CDR3 bases are TGTGCCAGTAGAGGACTAGCGCTCAACACCGGGGAGCTGTTTTTT.

This clonotype came up many times. The chain employs TRBV15 and TRBJ2-7, with D perhaps matching TRBD1 (6 bases). The germline V gene has CDR1 LNHNV and CDR2 YYDKDF (reference sequence). There are 13 residues in the CDR3. The germline V and J ends were trimmed by 3 bases and 6 bases, with 12 bases remaining between them. The DNA of the CDR3 is TGTGCCACCAGCAGCGGCCTCAGGGGCGAGCAGTACTTC. This translates into CATSSGLRGEQYF.

The genes are TRBV5-1 and TRBJ2-2; 11 positions agree with TRBD1. Germline CDR1 SGHRS, CDR2 YFSETQ. The CDR3 extends over 18 amino acids. With 2 bases clipped from V and 4 bases from J, the junction kept 10 bases outside the gene matches. DNA for the CDR3: TGCGCCAGCAGCTTTAAGCCCCGGGGGACAGGGGGCACCGGGGAGCTGTTTTTT. Translation: CASSFKPRGTGGTGELFF.

This clonotype was observed at least ten times. The rearrangement joins TRBV9 to TRBJ1-1, with D possibly matching TRBD1 (6 bases). The V and J ends lost 0 bases and 6 bases respectively, with 18 bases between them. Germline loops: CDR1 SGDLS, CDR2 YYNGEE. The CDR3 extends over 16 amino acids. The CDR3 DNA is TGTGCCAGCAGCGTAGAAGTCAGGCAGGGGTTTCCTGAAGCTTTCTTT. Encoded protein: CASSVEVRQGFPEAFF.

This clonotype was recorded many times. This chain links TRBV5-5 with TRBJ1-5; D gene ambiguous. V lost 6 bases to trimming and J lost 0 bases, with 13 bases between them. This CDR3 comprises 15 residues. The germline gives CDR1 SGHKS, CDR2 YYEKEE (reference sequence). The CDR3 loop reads CASNYLPTSNQPQHF. CDR3 DNA: TGTGCCAGCAATTACTTACCAACTAGCAATCAGCCCCAGCATTTT.

This clonotype was found many times. The V gene is TRBV4-2, the J gene TRBJ2-7, with 11 bases identical to TRBD1. The germline gives CDR1 LGHNA, CDR2 YNFKEQ. This CDR3 is built from 15 residues. V lost 2 bases and J lost 3; bases outside the gene matches: 3. CDR3 bases: TGTGCCAGCAGCCAATCCGGGACAGGGGGCTACGAGCAGTACTTC. It is translated as CASSQSGTGGYEQYF.

At least ten counts were recorded for this clonotype. The chain recombines TRBV5-1 with TRBJ1-1; D ambiguous. V lost 4 bases, J lost 3 bases, and 10 bases lay in between. Germline V gives CDR1 SGHRS, CDR2 YFSETQ. CDR3 length: 13 residues. In nucleotides, the CDR3 is TGCGCCAGCAGCCCAATTCGGGACACTGAAGCTTTCTTT. Protein sequence: CASSPIRDTEAFF.

V gene TRBV4-2 combines with J gene TRBJ1-2; possible D gene TRBD1, 5 bases. Germline CDR1 reads LGHNA; CDR2 reads YNFKEQ. The CDR3 covers 15 residues. Deletions cut 4 bases from V and 3 bases from J, with 15 bases between. The CDR3 DNA reads as TGTGCCAGCAGCCCCACACTAGGGGTGGACTATGGCTACACCTTC. Encoded protein: CASSPTLGVDYGYTF.

This clonotype appeared many times. This rearrangement joins TRBV29-1 to TRBJ2-4; D gene ambiguous. The CDR3 sequence is 15 residues long. The V end lost 4 bases, the J end lost 1 base, and 14 bases lay between the germline ends. CDR1 and CDR2 (germline): SQVTM, ANQGSEA. CDR3 bases: TGCAGCGTTGTCGTCTTCGGCCGGGCCAAAAACATTCAGTACTTC. Protein sequence: CSVVVFGRAKNIQYF. Full variable domain (rest looked up from reference TRBV29-1 and TRBJ2-4): SAVISQKPSRDICQRGTSLTIQCQVDSQVTMMFWYRQQPGQSLTLIATANQGSEATYESGFVIDKFPISRPNLTFSTLTVSNMSPEDSSIYLCSVVVFGRAKNIQYFGAGTRLSVL.

CDR3 residues: CASSLRSRYNEQFF. The CDR3 DNA sequence: TGTGCCAGCAGCTTAAGGAGTAGGTACAATGAGCAGTTCTTC. The rearrangement uses TRBV7-6 and TRBJ2-1, with D uncertain. This CDR3 region has 14 residues. Trimming stripped 2 bases from V and 4 bases from J, with 9 bases between. The germline gives CDR1 SGHVS, CDR2 FNYEAQ.

This clonotype was counted many times. The CDR3 sequence: CASSQDYRGIGELFF. The CDR3 nucleotides read TGCGCCAGCAGCCAAGATTACAGGGGGATCGGGGAGCTGTTTTTT. The rearrangement uses TRBV4-3 and TRBJ2-2; the match to TRBD1 covers 8 bases. CDR3 length: 15 residues. Germline CDR1 is LGHNA and CDR2 is YSLEER. The junction had 4 bases not matched to a gene; V was cut back by 0 bases and J by 7 bases.

This clonotype was detected ten times or more. V gene TRBV10-3 combines with J gene TRBJ2-5; TRBD2 aligns across 10 bases. This CDR3 has 12 residues. V trimming: 10 bases; J trimming: 2 bases; junction bases outside the gene matches: 1. Germline V gives CDR1 ENHRY, CDR2 SYGVKD. The CDR3 coding sequence is TGTGCCACAGCGGGAGGGCAAGAGACCCAGTACTTC. This codes for CATAGGQETQYF.

Many counts were recorded for this clonotype. The chain is built from TRBV6-1 and TRBJ1-2, with D possibly being TRBD1 (5 bases). The CDR3 runs 14 residues. Germline values: CDR1 MNHNS, CDR2 SASEGT. Trimming shortened V by 6 bases and J by 3 bases, and 14 bases separated the two germline ends. CDR3 coding DNA: TGTGCCAGCAGACCGGGACCGCGGTACTATGGCTACACCTTC. This gives the protein CASRPGPRYYGYTF.

This clonotype showed up many times. The chain employs TRBV7-9 and TRBJ2-7, with D unclear. There are 13 residues in the CDR3. Germline V gives CDR1 SEHNR, CDR2 FQNEAQ (reference sequence). The V gene lost 3 bases and the J gene lost 5 bases, with 11 bases spanning the gap. CDR3: CASSFRSSHEQYF. CDR3 DNA sequence: TGTGCCAGCAGCTTCAGATCGAGCCACGAGCAGTACTTC.